The source of this T cell receptor beta chain is a study of blood T cell repertoires in COVID-19. Overall study: Sites in the United States, Italy and Spain provided acute and convalescent COVID-19 samples. Sources were T cells, B-cell-depleted T cells, or PBMCs; the material itself was cDNA or gDNA.

As originally analysed: How many nucleated cells were present was estimated from reference gene primer amplification. TCRdb's copy holds only in-frame clones and misses some; the assay was immunoSEQ multiplex PCR. V and J calls and clone size are given by that table; D and trimming were obtained from the DNA. This sample carries some 100,000 clones, roughly 80% of them seen once, and the ten largest clones take around 10%. Germline lookup yields CDR1 LNHDA and CDR2 SQIVND (reference sequence). CDR3 length: 14 residues. V lost 3 bases and J lost 7, with 13 bases in between. Sequencing was carried out using peripheral blood. This TCR was recovered from a woman aged 65 to 85 with acute or convalescent COVID-19. The chain uses TRBV19 and TRBJ1-5; tentative D call: TRBD1 (5 bases). CDR3 region: CASSMEGSGQPQHF. CDR3 coding DNA: TGTGCCAGTAGTATGGAGGGGTCGGGCCAGCCCCAGCATTTT.